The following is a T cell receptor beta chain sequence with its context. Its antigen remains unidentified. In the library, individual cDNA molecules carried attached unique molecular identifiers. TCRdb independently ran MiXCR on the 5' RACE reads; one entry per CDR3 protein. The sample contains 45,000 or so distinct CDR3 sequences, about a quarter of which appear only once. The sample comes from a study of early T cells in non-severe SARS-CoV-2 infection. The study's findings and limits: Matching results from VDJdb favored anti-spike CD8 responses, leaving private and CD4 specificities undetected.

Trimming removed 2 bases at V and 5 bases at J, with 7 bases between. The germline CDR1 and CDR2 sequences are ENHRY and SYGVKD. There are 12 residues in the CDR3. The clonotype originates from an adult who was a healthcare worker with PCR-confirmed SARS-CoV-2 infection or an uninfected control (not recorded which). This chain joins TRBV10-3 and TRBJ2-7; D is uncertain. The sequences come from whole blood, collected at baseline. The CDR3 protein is CAISERVHEQYF. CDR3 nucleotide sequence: TGTGCCATCAGTGAGAGGGTTCACGAGCAGTACTTC.